One sample yielded the 16 T cell receptor beta chains listed below, sequenced in a study of CD8+ T cells in alopecia areata (dated by TCRdb to the late 2010s). The library was produced with the immunoSEQ multiplex PCR assay. RNA was extracted from all samples and reverse transcribed into cDNA as template for TCR sequencing. This immuneACCESS table, as held by TCRdb, lists in-frame sequences with V and J called but not all clones. Of the missing ones, under half trace to an unresolved V gene in checked studies; the others have no known cause. A total of fewer than 250,000 clones appear in this sample, more than 30% of them only once. Together, the top ten hold more than 0.4% of the sample. This sample's treatment or condition label indicates: oral pan-JAK inhibitor, 5-10 mg twice daily. The input for sequencing was CD4+ T cells sorted from blood, taken around week 31, from a patient treated with tofacitinib. Every receptor here comes from a human donor with alopecia areata.

This clone has just a few counts. Distinct nucleotide sequences in the sample also encode this CDR3. This chain connects TRBV18 to TRBJ1-1; D unresolved. CDR1 KGHSH and CDR2 LQKENI come from the germline V gene. V dropped 3 bases and J dropped 2 bases, with 7 bases sitting between them. The CDR3 consists of 13 residues. The CDR3 sequence is CASSPGLNTEAFF. The CDR3 DNA follows: TGTGCCAGCTCACCGGGTCTCAACACTGAAGCTTTCTTT.

The gene calls are TRBV6-5 and TRBJ2-4, with D perhaps TRBD2 (5 bases). The CDR3 contains 14 residues. The germline V gene has CDR1 MNHEY and CDR2 SVGAGI. V was clipped by 4 bases and J by 3 bases, with 10 bases between them. CDR3 amino acids: CASSLSRGKNIQYF. CDR3 nucleotide sequence: TGTGCCAGCAGTTTGAGTCGGGGCAAAAACATTCAGTACTTC.

This clone occurred a few times. The rearrangement joins TRBV7-2 to TRBJ2-7; a weak D match, TRBD2 (6 bases). Trimming pared 6 bases from V and 2 bases from J, leaving 11 bases between. Germline CDR1 reads SGHTA; CDR2 reads FQGNSA. The CDR3 covers 13 residues. As DNA, the CDR3 is TGTGCCAGCAGTTTGACTAGACCCTACGAGCAGTACTTC. It specifies CASSLTRPYEQYF.

Many counts were recorded for this clone. The rearrangement links TRBV29-1 to TRBJ2-1; either TRBD1 or TRBD2 may supply D (5 bases each). The CDR3 covers 12 residues. Germline CDR1 is SQVTM and CDR2 is ANQGSEA. V was cut by 6 bases and J by 4 bases, with 10 bases left in between. CDR3 bases: TGCAGCGTCCGGGACGGTTACAATGAGCAGTTCTTC. Its protein is CSVRDGYNEQFF.

The genes are TRBV7-9 and TRBJ1-2, with D hard to call. V dropped 1 base and J dropped 0 bases, with 6 bases sitting between them. The germline CDR1 and CDR2 sequences are SEHNR and FQNEAQ (reference sequence). The CDR3 runs to 14 residues. The CDR3 DNA reads TGTGCCAGCAGCTTAGTTGCAGCTAACTATGGCTACACCTTC. It encodes CASSLVAANYGYTF.

This sequence joins TRBV6-5 and TRBJ2-5; no firm D call. Looked up from germline, CDR1 is MNHEY and CDR2 is SVGAGI. Trimming pared 2 bases from V and 1 base from J, leaving 2 bases between. CDR3 length: 12 residues. CDR3 loop: CASSYIQETQYF. DNA for the CDR3: TGTGCCAGCAGTTACATCCAAGAGACCCAGTACTTC.

This clone has at least ten counts. The chain links TRBV4-1 to TRBJ1-1; unclear D gene. Germline CDR1 is MGHRA and CDR2 is YSYEKL. V lost 0 bases, J lost 7 bases, and 9 bases lay in between. The CDR3 spans 13 residues. The CDR3 sequence: CASSQETADEAFF. DNA of the CDR3: TGCGCCAGCAGCCAAGAAACCGCTGATGAAGCTTTCTTT.

This clone showed up just a few times. The gene calls are TRBV29-1 and TRBJ2-1; 10 bases fit TRBD2. The CDR3 spans 15 residues. Trimming at V came to 6 bases and at J to 4 bases, leaving 9 bases not matched to a gene. Germline values: CDR1 SQVTM, CDR2 ANQGSEA. The CDR3 spells CSVAGASGGYNEQFF. The CDR3 nucleotides are TGCAGCGTAGCAGGGGCTAGCGGGGGATACAATGAGCAGTTCTTC.

This clone appeared a few times. Since no conserved phenylalanine or tryptophan closes the CDR3, a read error is the likely cause. It is unclear where the CDR3 begins or ends on the DNA, so no DNA is shown, and the CDR3 is as TCRdb lists it. This chain joins TRBV2 and TRBJ1-2; TRBD1 is the table's D call and was not checked against the DNA. Germline-derived CDR1 and CDR2 are SNHLY and FYNNEI. The CDR3 adds up to 12 amino acids, both ends counted. The chain's CDR3 is CASSGDRGPSSI.

The J gene is TRBJ2-7, the V gene TRBV4-1; TRBD2 matches at 12 bases. Germline CDR1 reads MGHRA; CDR2 reads YSYEKL. CDR3 size: 14 residues. V lost 1 base and J lost 6; bases outside the gene matches: 1. This CDR3 is CASSQVLAGGEQYF. CDR3 nucleotide sequence: TGCGCCAGCAGCCAAGTACTAGCGGGAGGCGAGCAGTACTTC.

The chain has TRBV5-1 and TRBJ2-6; TRBD2 might be the D (5 bases). The V gene lost 5 bases and the J gene lost 2 bases, with 17 bases spanning the gap. The germline V gene encodes CDR1 SGHRS and CDR2 YFSETQ. The CDR3 runs 17 residues. The CDR3 is CASRFNTAGTGANVLTF. The CDR3 DNA reads TGCGCCAGCAGATTCAATACGGCCGGGACTGGGGCCAACGTCCTGACTTTC.

This clone was seen more than once but under ten times. This chain uses TRBV9 with TRBJ2-1, with D perhaps TRBD2 (6 bases). Germline V CDR1 and CDR2: SGDLS, YYNGEE. V was cut by 4 bases and J by 5 bases, with 13 bases left in between. The length of the CDR3 is 14 residues. The CDR3 loop reads CASSPGTVDNEQFF. CDR3 bases: TGTGCCAGCAGCCCGGGGACTGTAGACAATGAGCAGTTCTTC.

The CDR3 DNA reads as TGCAGCGTCGGGGGCGTCAGAGGGGCCGAGCAGTACTTC. It yields the protein CSVGGVRGAEQYF. The chain couples TRBV29-1 to TRBJ2-7; either TRBD1 or TRBD2 may supply D (6 bases each). The CDR3 is 13 residues long. The germline V gene has CDR1 SQVTM and CDR2 ANQGSEA. Trimming removed 6 bases from V and 6 bases from J, with 18 bases in between.

This clone has only a few counts. V usage is TRBV18 and J usage is TRBJ2-7; no reliable D call. CDR3 length equals 13 residues. Deletions cut 8 bases from V and 5 bases from J, with 16 bases between. Germline loops: CDR1 KGHSH, CDR2 LQKENI. The CDR3: CASRMEPADEQYF. CDR3 DNA: TGTGCCAGCCGCATGGAGCCGGCGGACGAGCAGTACTTC.

This clone was seen a few times. The V gene is TRBV29-1, the J gene TRBJ1-1; 8 bases are a match to TRBD1. CDR3 length equals 13 residues. The V gene end was trimmed by 5 bases and the J gene end by 0 bases; junction bases not matched to a gene: 2. Germline CDR1 reads SQVTM; CDR2 reads ANQGSEA. CDR3 region: CSVWDRLNTEAFF. The CDR3 DNA sequence: TGCAGCGTTTGGGACAGGCTGAACACTGAAGCTTTCTTT.

V usage is TRBV4-1 and J usage is TRBJ2-3; D remains ambiguous. Trimming shortened V by 4 bases and J by 1 base, and 9 bases separated the two germline ends. This CDR3 comprises 14 residues. From germline, CDR1 is MGHRA and CDR2 YSYEKL. Here the CDR3 reads CASSLSTGTDTQYF. The CDR3 coding sequence is TGCGCCAGCAGCCTATCGACTGGCACAGATACGCAGTATTTT.